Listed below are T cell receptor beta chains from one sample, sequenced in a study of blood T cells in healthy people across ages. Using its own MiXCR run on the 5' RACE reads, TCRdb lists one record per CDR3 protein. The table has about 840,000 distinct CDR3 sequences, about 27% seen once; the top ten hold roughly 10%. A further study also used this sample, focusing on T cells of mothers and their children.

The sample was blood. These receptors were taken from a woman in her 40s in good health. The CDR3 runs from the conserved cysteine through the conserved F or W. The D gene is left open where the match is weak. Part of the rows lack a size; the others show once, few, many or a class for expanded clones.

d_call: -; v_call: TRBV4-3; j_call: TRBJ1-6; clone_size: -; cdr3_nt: TGCGCCAGCAGCCAAGATCCGGTCATATCCAATAATTCACCCCTCCACTTT; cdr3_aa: CASSQDPVISNNSPLHF
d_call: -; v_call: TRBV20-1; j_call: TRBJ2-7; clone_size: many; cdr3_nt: TGCAGTGCTACGTCGACAGGCGACTACGAGCAGTACTTC; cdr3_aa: CSATSTGDYEQYF
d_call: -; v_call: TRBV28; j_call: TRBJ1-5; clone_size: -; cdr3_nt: TGTGCCAGCCAGGCGGGTACTTTCAATCAGCCCCAGCATTTT; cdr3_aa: CASQAGTFNQPQHF
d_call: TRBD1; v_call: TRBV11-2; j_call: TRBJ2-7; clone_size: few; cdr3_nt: TGTGCCAGCAGCTTAGTGCGGACAGGAACCTACGAGCAGTACTTC; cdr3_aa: CASSLVRTGTYEQYF
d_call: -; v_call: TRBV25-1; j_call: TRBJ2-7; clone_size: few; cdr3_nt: TGTGCCAGCAGTGAAAGGGGGGGCGAGCAGTACTTC; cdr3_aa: CASSERGGEQYF
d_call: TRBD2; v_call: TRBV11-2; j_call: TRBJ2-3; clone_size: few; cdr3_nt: TGTGCCAGCAGCATTAGCGGGCCCACAGATACGCAGTATTTT; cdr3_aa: CASSISGPTDTQYF
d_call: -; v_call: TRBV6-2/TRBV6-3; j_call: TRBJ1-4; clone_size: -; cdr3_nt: TGTGCCAGCAGTTACCCAGCAACTAATGAAAAACTGTTTTTT; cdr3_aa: CASSYPATNEKLFF
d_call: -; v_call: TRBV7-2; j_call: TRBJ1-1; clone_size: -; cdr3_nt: TGTGCCAGCAGCTCGATCGCGGGGGTCCAAGGTTTCGGGACTGAAGCTTTCTTT; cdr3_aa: CASSSIAGVQGFGTEAFF
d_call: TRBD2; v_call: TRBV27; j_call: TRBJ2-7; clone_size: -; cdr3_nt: TGTGCCAGCAGTCCCCCCCCGACTAGCGGGGGGGCCTACGAGCAGTACTTC; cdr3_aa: CASSPPPTSGGAYEQYF
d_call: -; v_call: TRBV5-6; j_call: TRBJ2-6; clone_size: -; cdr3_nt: TGTGCCAGCAGCCCGGGGGGCGTCTCTGGGACCAACGTCCTGACTTTC; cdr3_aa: CASSPGGVSGTNVLTF
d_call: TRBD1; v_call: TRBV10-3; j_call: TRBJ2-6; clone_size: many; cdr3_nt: TGTGCCATCAGTGACACCGGGACAGGGTCCTCTGGGGCCAACGTCCTGACTTTC; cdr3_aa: CAISDTGTGSSGANVLTF
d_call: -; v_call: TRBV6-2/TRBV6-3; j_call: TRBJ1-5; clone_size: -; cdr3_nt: TGTGCCAGCAATCGGGGGAACAATCAGCCCCAGCATTTT; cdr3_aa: CASNRGNNQPQHF
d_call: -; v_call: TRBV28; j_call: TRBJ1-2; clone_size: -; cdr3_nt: TGTGCCAGCAGTCGGGGGACATTCGACCATGGCTACACCTTC; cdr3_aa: CASSRGTFDHGYTF
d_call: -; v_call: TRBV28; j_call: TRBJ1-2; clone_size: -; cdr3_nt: TGTGCCAGCGATTCTCCCTCTAACTATGGCTACACCTTC; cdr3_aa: CASDSPSNYGYTF
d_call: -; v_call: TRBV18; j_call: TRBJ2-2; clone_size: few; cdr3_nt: TGTGCCAGCTCACGATCTGGGAGCACCGGGGAGCTGTTTTTT; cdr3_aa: CASSRSGSTGELFF
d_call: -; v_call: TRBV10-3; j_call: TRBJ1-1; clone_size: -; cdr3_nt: TGTGCCATCAGTGAAGAAGCCGCGACCACTGAAGCTTTCTTT; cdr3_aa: CAISEEAATTEAFF
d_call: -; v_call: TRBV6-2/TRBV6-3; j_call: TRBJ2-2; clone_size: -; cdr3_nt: TGTGCCATCCGAGAGTGGCGGGTGAGCACCGGGGAGCTGTTTTTT; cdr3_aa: CAIREWRVSTGELFF
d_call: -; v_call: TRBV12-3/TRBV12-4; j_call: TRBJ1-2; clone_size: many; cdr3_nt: TGTGCCAGCAGTTTAGGAGGGGCAATGGGTGGCTACACCTTC; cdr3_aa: CASSLGGAMGGYTF
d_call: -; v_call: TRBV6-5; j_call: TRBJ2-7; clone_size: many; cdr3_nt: TGTGCCAGCAGTTACGACATCTTCTACGAGCAGTACTTC; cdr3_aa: CASSYDIFYEQYF
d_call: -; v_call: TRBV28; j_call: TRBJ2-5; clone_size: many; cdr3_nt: TGTGCCAGCGGCGCGAGTACGGGGAGCAGAGAGACCCAGTACTTC; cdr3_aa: CASGASTGSRETQYF
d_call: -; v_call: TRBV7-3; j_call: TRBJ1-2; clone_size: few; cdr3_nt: TGTGCCAGCAGCTTCCAAGACGGTGAGCTCACCTTC; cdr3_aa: CASSFQDGELTF
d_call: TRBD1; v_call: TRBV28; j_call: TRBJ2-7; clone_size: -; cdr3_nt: TGTGCCAGCATGCCAGGGGGCCCCTCCTACGAGCAGTACTTC; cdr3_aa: CASMPGGPSYEQYF
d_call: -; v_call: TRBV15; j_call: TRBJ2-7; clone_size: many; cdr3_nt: TGTGCCACCAGCAGAGATAATAATTTGGGGTCCTACGAGCAGTACTTC; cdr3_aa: CATSRDNNLGSYEQYF
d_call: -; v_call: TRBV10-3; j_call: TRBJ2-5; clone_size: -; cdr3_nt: TGTGCCATCAGTGCGAGCGGCCCTCAAGAGACCCAGTACTTC; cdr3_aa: CAISASGPQETQYF
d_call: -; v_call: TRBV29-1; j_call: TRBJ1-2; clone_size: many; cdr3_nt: TGCAGCGTACAGGGAACTAACTATGGCTACACCTTC; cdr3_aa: CSVQGTNYGYTF
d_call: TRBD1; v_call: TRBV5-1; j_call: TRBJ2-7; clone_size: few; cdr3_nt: TGCGCCAGCAGCTTGGCGACGACAGGGTCCTACGAGCAGTACTTC; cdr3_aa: CASSLATTGSYEQYF
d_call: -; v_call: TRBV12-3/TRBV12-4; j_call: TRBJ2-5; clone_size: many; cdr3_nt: TGTGCCAGCCGACAAGGGGGGCAAGAGACCCAGTACTTC; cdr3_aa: CASRQGGQETQYF
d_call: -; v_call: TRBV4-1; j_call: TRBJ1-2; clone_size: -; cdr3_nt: TGCGCCAGCGGCCAAGTCCCAGGCCCAACTTCTAACTATGGCTACACCTTC; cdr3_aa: CASGQVPGPTSNYGYTF
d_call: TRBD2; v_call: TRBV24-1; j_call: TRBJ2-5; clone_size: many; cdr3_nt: TGTGCCACCCAATCGACTAGCGGGTACCAAGAGACCCAGTACTTC; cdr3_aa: CATQSTSGYQETQYF
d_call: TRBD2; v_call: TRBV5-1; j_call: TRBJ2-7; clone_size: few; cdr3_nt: TGCGCCAGCAGCTTGGAGGCTAGCGGGGGAACCTCGGACGAGCAGTACTTC; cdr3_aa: CASSLEASGGTSDEQYF
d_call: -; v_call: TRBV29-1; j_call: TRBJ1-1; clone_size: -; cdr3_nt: TGCAGCGTTAGGCGGGTGGGCACTGAAGCTTTCTTT; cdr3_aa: CSVRRVGTEAFF
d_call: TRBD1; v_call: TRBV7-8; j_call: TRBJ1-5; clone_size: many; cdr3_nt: TGTGCCAGCAGCTCCTCAGACAGGGGGAGAATTCAGCCCCAGCATTTT; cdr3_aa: CASSSSDRGRIQPQHF
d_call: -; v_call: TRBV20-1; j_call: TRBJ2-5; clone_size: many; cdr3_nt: TGCAGCGTTCGGGGGGCTGATGTTAAAGAGACCCAGTACTTC; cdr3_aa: CSVRGADVKETQYF
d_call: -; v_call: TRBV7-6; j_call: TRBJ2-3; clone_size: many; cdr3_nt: TGTGCCAGCAGCCAGTACCCAGATACGCAGTATTTT; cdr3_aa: CASSQYPDTQYF
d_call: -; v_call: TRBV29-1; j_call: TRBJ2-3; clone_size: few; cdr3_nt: TGCAGCGTTGACTCCCCACGGGCAGATACGCAGTATTTT; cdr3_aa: CSVDSPRADTQYF